Shown below are 27 T cell receptor beta chains from a single sample sequenced in a study of post-analysis software for immune sequencing data. Built from TCR beta cDNA, the libraries had unique molecular identifiers in them. MiXCR, applied by TCRdb to the PCR reads, yields one record per CDR3 protein. This sample has 740,000 or so distinct CDR3 sequences, with approximately 57% found just once. These receptors have no known antigen. Study-level points and caveats: Elevated frequency relative to controls characterized 4 or 5 TRBV segments in patients, TRBV5-6, TRBV5-1 and TRBV20-1 among them.

Material for sequencing was blood. The receptor set was obtained from a girl aged 5 to 17 with multiple sclerosis.

J is TRBJ2-1 and V is TRBV29-1; TRBD2 matches 9 bases. J gave up 13 bases and V 6 bases, and 16 bases lay outside the gene matches. This CDR3 is built from 14 residues. The germline gives CDR1 SQVTM, CDR2 ANQGSEA. CDR3 sequence: CSVRGRLAVETQFF. CDR3 nucleotide sequence: TGCAGCGTGCGGGGAAGACTAGCGGTGGAGACCCAGTTCTTC.

This clonotype came up a few times. The chain employs TRBV7-2 and TRBJ2-7, with 7 bases aligning to TRBD1. The tail of the sequence fits TRBJ2-5 better, so the J call may be wrong. Germline V gene lookup returns CDR1 SGHTA and CDR2 FQGNSA. The CDR3 totals 13 residues. CDR3 residues: CASSFTGDGTQYF. The DNA of the CDR3 is TGTGCCAGCAGCTTTACAGGGGACGGGACCCAGTACTTC.

This rearrangement joins TRBV9 to TRBJ2-6, with 7 bases lining up with TRBD1. CDR3 length equals 16 residues. CDR1 SGDLS and CDR2 YYNGEE come from the germline V gene. V was pared by 5 bases and J by 2 bases, with 7 bases of the junction left unmatched. CDR3 DNA sequence: TGTGCCAGCAGTTCTATGAGGGGGCCTGGGGCCAACGTCCTGACTTTC. As protein: CASSSMRGPGANVLTF.

The chain employs TRBV15 and TRBJ2-3; D might be TRBD1 or TRBD2, each matching 5 bases. The V end lost 4 bases, the J end lost 0 bases, and 14 bases lay between the germline ends. This CDR3 comprises 16 residues. CDR1 and CDR2 (germline): LNHNV, YYDKDF (reference sequence). CDR3 amino acids: CATSNVGTSSTDTQYF. The CDR3 bases are TGTGCCACCAGCAATGTTGGGACCTCAAGCACAGATACGCAGTATTTT.

This clonotype was recorded a few times. This chain joins TRBV29-1 and TRBJ2-1; D possibly uses TRBD1 or TRBD2 (7 bases each). The CDR3 length is 12 residues. The germline V and J ends were trimmed by 7 bases and 6 bases, with 13 bases remaining between them. Per the germline V gene, CDR1 is SQVTM and CDR2 is ANQGSEA. DNA for the CDR3: TGCAGCGGTCAGGGGGGGGGCAATGAGCAGTTCTTC. It yields the protein CSGQGGGNEQFF.

This clonotype was recorded only once. The chain recombines TRBV20-1 with TRBJ2-7, with D unresolved. CDR1 is DFQATT and CDR2 is SNEGSKA in the germline V gene (reference sequence). This CDR3 is 14 amino acids long. V lost 0 bases, J lost 3 bases, and 12 bases lay in between. CDR3 loop: CSARDTFLFYEQYF. CDR3 DNA sequence: TGCAGTGCTAGAGACACATTCCTCTTCTACGAGCAGTACTTC.

This CDR3 is CASSPTTGVHTEAFF. In nucleotides, the CDR3 is TGCGCCAGCAGCCCAACAACAGGGGTGCACACTGAAGCTTTCTTT. The V gene is TRBV5-1, the J gene TRBJ1-1, with 7 positions matching TRBD1. Germline values: CDR1 SGHRS, CDR2 YFSETQ. Germline trimming cut 4 bases from V and 3 bases from J; bases unmatched to any gene: 9. This CDR3 contains 15 residues.

The CDR3 region is CASSAHKIYEQYF. CDR3 sequence (DNA): TGTGCCAGCAGTGCCCATAAAATCTACGAGCAGTACTTC. The genes are TRBV2 and TRBJ2-1; D is unclear. The J call may be mistaken, given a closer DNA end match to TRBJ2-7. CDR1 is SNHLY and CDR2 is FYNNEI in the germline V gene. This CDR3 has 13 amino acids.

This clonotype was observed a handful of times. The chain is built from TRBV20-1 and TRBJ2-7; the match to TRBD2 covers 8 bases. Germline CDR1 is DFQATT and CDR2 is SNEGSKA (reference sequence). Trimming took 0 bases from V and 6 from J; bases not matched to a gene: 7. The CDR3 extends over 14 amino acids. The CDR3 loop reads CSARDSGGPGEQYF. The CDR3 region has the DNA TGCAGTGCTAGAGATTCGGGAGGGCCTGGCGAGCAGTACTTC.

V is TRBV29-1 and J is TRBJ2-5; 7 bases agree with TRBD2. The CDR3 loop spans 14 amino acids. Germline lookup yields CDR1 SQVTM and CDR2 ANQGSEA. The ends lost 2 bases at V and 4 bases at J; junction bases unmatched: 7. The CDR3 sequence: CSVEPSGEGETQYF. The CDR3 nucleotides are TGCAGCGTTGAACCCAGCGGGGAGGGAGAGACCCAGTACTTC.

J is TRBJ2-3 and V is TRBV7-9; TRBD1 or TRBD2 may be the D gene (5 bases each). The CDR3 contains 18 residues. Germline V gene data show CDR1 as SEHNR and CDR2 as FQNEAQ (reference sequence). With 2 bases removed from V and 0 bases from J, the gap between germline ends came to 18 bases. CDR3 sequence reads: CASSLPRQGVPSTDTQYF. The CDR3, as DNA: TGTGCCAGCAGCTTACCCCGGCAGGGAGTCCCTAGCACAGATACGCAGTATTTT.

V and J are TRBV29-1 and TRBJ2-4, with 7 bases matching TRBD1. The junction had 14 bases not matched to a gene; V was cut back by 3 bases and J by 9 bases. The CDR3 has 15 residues. Germline V gene sequence: CDR1 SQVTM, CDR2 ANQGSEA. CDR3 in amino acids: CSVEGLATGVGIQYF. The CDR3, as DNA: TGCAGCGTTGAGGGGCTTGCAACAGGGGTCGGCATTCAGTACTTC.

This clonotype was found a few times. The chain is built from TRBV5-1 and TRBJ2-7; D possibly corresponds to TRBD1 (6 bases). The germline gives CDR1 SGHRS, CDR2 YFSETQ. Between the trimmed V and J ends, which lost 4 bases and 7 bases, there was a span of 21 bases. The CDR3 runs to 15 residues. Written as DNA, the CDR3 is TGCGCCAGCAGCCTGGGGGTTGCAGGGGTGGGTGAGCAGTACTTC. This translates into CASSLGVAGVGEQYF.

The chain joins TRBV20-1 to TRBJ1-2; D is ambiguous. The CDR3 length is 11 residues. Trimming left V 6 bases short and J 6 bases short, with 11 bases between. Germline loops: CDR1 DFQATT, CDR2 SNEGSKA (reference sequence). The CDR3 loop is CSARAPHGYTF. The CDR3 DNA follows: TGCAGTGCCCGCGCCCCACATGGCTACACCTTC.

The chain employs TRBV15 and TRBJ2-3; the D is unclear. Germline V lookup: CDR1 LNHNV, CDR2 YYDKDF (reference sequence). This CDR3 region has 14 residues. Trimming took off 0 bases at V and 2 bases at J, with 6 bases between the two ends. The chain's CDR3 is CATSRDQDTDTQYF. The CDR3 nucleotides are TGTGCCACCAGCAGAGATCAAGACACAGATACGCAGTATTTT.

This clonotype was recorded only once. This chain joins TRBV3-1 and TRBJ2-1; 10 bases map to TRBD2. With V trimmed by 0 bases and J by 8 bases, 7 bases remained unmatched. The CDR3 sequence is 16 residues long. From germline, CDR1 is LGHDT and CDR2 YNNKEL (reference sequence). As DNA, the CDR3 is TGTGCCAGCAGCCAAGATCGCCTAGCGGGAGTGTATGAGCAGTTCTTC. It encodes CASSQDRLAGVYEQFF.

This clonotype was recorded only once. V gene TRBV12-3 or TRBV12-4 combines with J gene TRBJ2-5, with D perhaps being TRBD1 or TRBD2 (6 bases each). The tail of the sequence fits TRBJ2-7 better, so the J call may be wrong. This CDR3 has 16 amino acids. The DNA for the CDR3 is TGTGCCAGCAGTTTTGGGCTGTCGGGGGCATGGGGCGAGCAGTACTTC. Translated, it gives CASSFGLSGAWGEQYF.

This clonotype showed up just a few times. The chain joins TRBV15 to TRBJ2-5; a possible D gene is TRBD2 (5 bases). The germline V and J ends were trimmed by 3 bases and 5 bases, with 16 bases remaining between them. The germline V gene has CDR1 LNHNV and CDR2 YYDKDF (reference sequence). This CDR3 is built from 15 residues. The CDR3 loop reads CATSRGYTGKETQYF. The CDR3 DNA sequence: TGTGCCACCAGCAGGGGATACACCGGGAAGGAGACCCAGTACTTC.

This sequence joins TRBV10-2 and TRBJ2-3, with TRBD2 matching 9 bases. The CDR3 is made up of 15 amino acids. V was pared by 3 bases and J by 2 bases, with 3 bases of the junction left unmatched. Germline V lookup: CDR1 WSHSY, CDR2 SAAADI. CDR3: CASSDWTSDTDTQYF. In DNA form, the CDR3 reads TGCGCCAGCAGTGATTGGACTAGCGACACAGATACGCAGTATTTT.

This clonotype was seen more than once but under ten times. The rearrangement joins TRBV6-6 to TRBJ2-1; TRBD2 is a possible D gene (6 bases). This CDR3 contains 14 residues. Germline CDR1 reads MNHNY; CDR2 reads SVGAGI (reference sequence). V shed 7 bases and J shed 7 bases, with 17 bases lying between them. The CDR3 loop is CASTRGGRGNEQFF. The CDR3 bases are TGTGCCAGCACCCGTGGGGGGAGAGGAAATGAGCAGTTCTTC.

J is TRBJ2-1 and V is TRBV20-1; TRBD2 matches at 10 bases. J was trimmed by 8 bases and V by 3 bases; bases with no gene match: 13. CDR1 is DFQATT, CDR2 SNEGSKA, per germline (reference sequence). This CDR3 spans 16 amino acids. The CDR3 coding sequence is TGCAGTGCTAGGGTTCCTTTAGCGGGAGGTCCCGATGAGCAGTTCTTC. This gives the protein CSARVPLAGGPDEQFF.

The chain recombines TRBV20-1 with TRBJ2-5; D is undetermined. CDR3 length equals 11 residues. Deletions cut 6 bases from V and 1 base from J, with 6 bases between. CDR1 and CDR2 from the germline V gene are DFQATT and SNEGSKA (reference sequence). This CDR3 is CSAQFQETQYF. DNA of the CDR3: TGCAGTGCGCAGTTCCAAGAGACCCAGTACTTC.

This clonotype has just a few counts. The chain employs TRBV29-1 and TRBJ1-2; D perhaps matches TRBD1 (6 bases). The germline V gene encodes CDR1 SQVTM and CDR2 ANQGSEA. V was clipped by 6 bases and J by 2 bases, with 13 bases between them. The CDR3 has 13 residues. The CDR3 loop is CSVRTQGNYGYTF. In DNA, the CDR3 is TGCAGCGTGCGCACTCAGGGGAACTATGGCTACACCTTC. Complete variable domain (other parts from reference TRBV29-1 and TRBJ1-2): SAVISQKPSRDICQRGTSLTIQCQVDSQVTMMFWYRQQPGQSLTLIATANQGSEATYESGFVIDKFPISRPNLTFSTLTVSNMSPEDSSIYLCSVRTQGNYGYTFGSGTRLTVV.

V and J are TRBV25-1 and TRBJ1-1; TRBD1 matches 10 bases. The CDR3 runs 15 residues. V was pared by 2 bases and J by 3 bases, with 3 bases of the junction left unmatched. In germline, CDR1 is MGHDK, CDR2 SYGVNS. CDR3 in amino acids: CASSEQDRGHTEAFF. DNA for the CDR3: TGTGCCAGCAGTGAACAAGACAGGGGGCACACTGAAGCTTTCTTT.

This clonotype came up a few times. The gene calls are TRBV7-7 and TRBJ2-5; a weak D match, TRBD2 (6 bases). CDR3 size: 11 residues. Germline V gene lookup returns CDR1 SSHAT and CDR2 FNYEAQ (reference sequence). Trimming removed 4 bases from V and 7 bases from J, with 7 bases in between. CDR3 sequence (DNA): TGTGCCAGCAGCTCCGGGGGGACCCAGTACTTC. Translated: CASSSGGTQYF.

The CDR3 nucleotides read TGTGCCAGCAGTACATGGGCCAGCGGGGGACAAGAGACCCAGTACTTC. Translating gives CASSTWASGGQETQYF. The chain has TRBV7-9 and TRBJ2-7; 8 bases map to TRBD2. The J call is uncertain, as TRBJ2-5 better fits the DNA end. Looked up from germline, CDR1 is SEHNR and CDR2 is FQNEAQ (reference sequence). CDR3 size: 16 residues.

The rearrangement links TRBV14 to TRBJ2-3; 8 positions match TRBD1. The trim removed 2 bases at V and 0 bases at J, leaving 4 bases unmatched. Germline CDR1 and CDR2: SGHDN and FVKESK. The CDR3 covers 16 residues. CDR3 coding DNA: TGTGCCAGCAGCCAACTGACAGGGGCTAGCACAGATACGCAGTATTTT. Amino acids: CASSQLTGASTDTQYF.